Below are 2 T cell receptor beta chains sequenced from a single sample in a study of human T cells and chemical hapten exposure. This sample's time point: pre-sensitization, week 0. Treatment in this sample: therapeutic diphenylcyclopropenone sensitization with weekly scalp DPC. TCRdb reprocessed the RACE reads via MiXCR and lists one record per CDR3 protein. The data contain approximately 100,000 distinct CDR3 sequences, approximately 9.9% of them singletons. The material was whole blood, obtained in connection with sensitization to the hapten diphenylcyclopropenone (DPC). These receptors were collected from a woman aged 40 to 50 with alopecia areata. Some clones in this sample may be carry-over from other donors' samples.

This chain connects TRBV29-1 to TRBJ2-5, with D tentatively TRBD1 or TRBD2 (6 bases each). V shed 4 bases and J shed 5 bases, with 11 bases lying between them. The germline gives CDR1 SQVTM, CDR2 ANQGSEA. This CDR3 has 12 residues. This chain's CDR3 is CSVVGGGETQYF. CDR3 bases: TGCAGCGTTGTTGGAGGGGGGGAGACCCAGTACTTC.

CDR3 protein: CSAVSGANVLTF. The CDR3 bases are TGCAGCGCCGTCTCTGGGGCCAACGTCCTGACTTTC. V is TRBV29-1 and J is TRBJ2-6; D gene uncertain. The CDR3 runs to 12 residues. Germline lookup yields CDR1 SQVTM and CDR2 ANQGSEA. V lost 7 bases to trimming and J lost 0 bases, with 4 bases between them.